This T cell receptor beta chain was recovered during a study of glioma-infiltrating T cells. General study findings and limits: Very few CDR3 sequences were shared between tissue and blood. Tissue-blood divergence was below expectation in non-neoplastic patients, above in gliomas.

This clonotype was picked up many times. What it recognizes is unknown. V was pared by 5 bases and J by 0 bases, with 18 bases between. CDR3 length: 16 amino acids. CDR1 and CDR2 (germline): SGHRS, YFSETQ. TCR alpha and beta CDR3 regions were amplified from RNA using iRepertoire nested multiplex PCR. Input was roughly 85-400 ng of tissue mRNA or PBMC total RNA. One entry per CDR3 protein, called by TCRdb with MiXCR from the multiplex PCR reads. The repertoire holds 90,000 to 110,000 distinct CDR3 sequences, with 25% to 30% as singletons. This TCR came from a human donor with low-grade glioma or glioblastoma, undergoing nonglioma brain surgery, or in good health (not recorded which). This chain connects TRBV5-1 to TRBJ2-7; D may be TRBD2 (5 bases). The specimen was glioma tissue, nonneoplastic brain tissue, or PBMCs (not recorded which). Here the CDR3 DNA reads TGCGCCAGCAGTCCTTCCCCAAGCGGTACCTCCTACGAGCAGTACTTC. This gives the protein CASSPSPSGTSYEQYF.